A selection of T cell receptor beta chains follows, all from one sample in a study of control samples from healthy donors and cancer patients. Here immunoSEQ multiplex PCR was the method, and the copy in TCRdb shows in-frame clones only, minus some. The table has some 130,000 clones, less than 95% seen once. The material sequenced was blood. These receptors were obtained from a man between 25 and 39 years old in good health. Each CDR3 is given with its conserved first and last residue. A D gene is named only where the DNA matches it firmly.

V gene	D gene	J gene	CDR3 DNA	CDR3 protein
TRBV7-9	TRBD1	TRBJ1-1	TGTGCCAGCAGCCCGCCAGGGGGACGAGACACTGAAGCTTTCTTT	CASSPPGGRDTEAFF
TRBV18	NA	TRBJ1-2	TGTGCCAGCTCACTTTCCCTTGAGGGCTCGAACACCTTC	CASSLSLEGSNTF
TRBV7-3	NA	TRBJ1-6	TGTGCCAGCAGCTTTGTGGGAGAGGATAATTCACCCCTCCACTTT	CASSFVGEDNSPLHF
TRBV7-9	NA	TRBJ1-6	TGTGCCAGCAGCTTAGTTCAGCAACTGGTCGCTGATTCACCCCTCCACTTT	CASSLVQQLVADSPLHF
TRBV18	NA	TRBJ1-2	TGTGCCAGCTCGCCCACTTCGGGTTTAAACCCCTATGGCTACACCTTC	CASSPTSGLNPYGYTF
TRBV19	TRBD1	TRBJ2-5	TGTGCCAGTAGTATATGGACAGGGGGCGCCGAGACCCAGTACTTC	CASSIWTGGAETQYF
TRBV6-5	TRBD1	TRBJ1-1	TGTGCCAGCAGACTTGAACAGGGGTCGTACACTGAAGCTTTCTTT	CASRLEQGSYTEAFF
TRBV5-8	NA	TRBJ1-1	TGTGCCAGCAGCTTGGCGCAGGGAAGGAGTACTGAAGCTTTCTTT	CASSLAQGRSTEAFF
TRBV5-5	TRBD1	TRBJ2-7	TGTGCCAGCAGCTTGCGAGACAGGGGCTACGAGCAGTACTTC	CASSLRDRGYEQYF
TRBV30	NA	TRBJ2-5	TGTGCCACCTGGGGGTGGGGGGCAGAGGAGACCCAGTACTTC	CATWGWGAEETQYF
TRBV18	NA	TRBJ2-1	TGTGCCAGCTCACCCGAGGGATTGAATGAGCAGTTCTTC	CASSPEGLNEQFF
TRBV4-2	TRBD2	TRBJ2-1	TGTGCCAGCAGCCAAGGGACTAGCGGGGGAGGAAGGAATGAGCAGTTCTTC	CASSQGTSGGGRNEQFF
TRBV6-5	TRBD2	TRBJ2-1	TGTGCCAGCAGTTGGGACTACCGGAGCTCCTACAATGAGCAGTTCTTC	CASSWDYRSSYNEQFF
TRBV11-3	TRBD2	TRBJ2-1	TGTGCCAGCAGCTCGGGACTAGCGGGTCCCTACAATGAGCAGTTCTTC	CASSSGLAGPYNEQFF
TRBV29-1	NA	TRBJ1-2	TGCAGCGTTTCGGACAGCCTTAACTATGGCTACACCTTC	CSVSDSLNYGYTF
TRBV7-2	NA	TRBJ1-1	TGTGCCAGCAGCTTAGGTATGGGGGGGGAAGCTTTCTTT	CASSLGMGGEAFF
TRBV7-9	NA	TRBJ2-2	TGTGCCAGCAGCTTATTAGGGGAATTAGCCGGGGAGCTGTTTTTT	CASSLLGELAGELFF
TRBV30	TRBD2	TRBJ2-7	TGTGCCTGGAGTGTAGCGGGGGTGAAGAGCGAGCAGTACTTC	CAWSVAGVKSEQYF
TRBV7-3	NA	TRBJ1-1	TGTGCCAGCAGCACATTGGACAGAACTGAAGCTTTCTTT	CASSTLDRTEAFF
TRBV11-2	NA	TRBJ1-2	TGTGCCAGCAGCTTAGACAGTAACTATGGCTACACCTTC	CASSLDSNYGYTF
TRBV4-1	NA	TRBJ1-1	TGCGCCAGCAGCGACAGAAGGGGAGAGACTGAAGCTTTCTTT	CASSDRRGETEAFF
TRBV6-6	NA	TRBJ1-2	TGTGCCAGCAGTTACTCGGGGGGGGGCTATGGCTACACCTTC	CASSYSGGGYGYTF
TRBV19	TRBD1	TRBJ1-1	TGTGCCAGTAGAGAGGGAGGGACAGGGGGCGTGCGAACTGAAGCTTTCTTT	CASREGGTGGVRTEAFF
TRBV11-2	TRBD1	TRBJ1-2	TGTGCCAGCAGCCCCGGGACAGACTATGGCTACACCTTC	CASSPGTDYGYTF